The present T cell receptor beta chain was sequenced within a study of tumor and adjacent non-tumor tissue in lung cancer. Study information: Patients comprised some eleven adenocarcinoma, a couple of squamous cell carcinoma and 1 small cell lung cancer. Study conclusions and caveats: Significantly higher TCR diversity was found in tumor than normal lung. Higher tumor TCR diversity was associated with shorter survival.

In the case of this clonotype: Its specificity is not known. One end of the junction fails to match germline, which may point to a read error.

CDR1 and CDR2 from the germline V gene are SGHNT and YYREEE (reference sequence). The CDR3 runs to 15 residues. A modified ARM-PCR protocol with three rounds of nested PCR amplified TCRbeta. Using its own MiXCR run on the multiplex PCR reads, TCRdb lists one record per CDR3 protein. The sample includes about 110,000 distinct CDR3 sequences, approximately 87% of them seen just once. No cell sorting was done before RNA was extracted from the tissue. Newly diagnosed lung cancer patients had thoracic surgery in China, August–late 2014, without prior chemotherapy. Sequencing was performed on lung tumor tissue. The chain links TRBV5-4 to TRBJ2-1, with D perhaps given as TRBD1 or TRBD2 (6 bases each). The sequence came from a man aged 65 to 79 with non-small cell lung cancer. This CDR3 is CASSFGGKAGNGQFF. Written as DNA, the CDR3 is TGTGCCAGCAGCTTTGGGGGCAAGGCGGGGAATGGGCAGTTCTTC.